This T cell receptor beta chain was recovered during a study of blood T cell repertoires in COVID-19 (dated by TCRdb to the early 2020s). In terms of the full investigation: Samples from collaborators originated in the United States, Italy and Spain and spanned both the acute and convalescent phases of COVID-19. The prospective study material was composed of cDNA or gDNA derived from T cells, B-cell-depleted T cells, or PBMCs. The dataset comprised deeply sampled blood TCRbeta repertoires from subjects exposed to, actively infected with, or recovered from COVID-19. HLA class I and class II types, where available, came from metadata supplied by the sample provider rather than from assay-based typing. A de-identified subject ID, COVID-19 status, age in years and sex were almost always included in the sample metadata. A freely available public database, intended as a resource for researchers studying the immune response to SARS-CoV-2, is where the repertoires were released. The samples were drawn from the first 160 participants of the ongoing ImmuneRACE study and from roughly 1,300 subjects provided by 6 global collaborators. Summary of the overall study and its limitations: The quantity of clinical and demographic metadata differed by source and by participant and was supplied without curation.

CDR3 length: 14 amino acids, cysteine to phenylalanine. Only CDR3 DNA is held: 42 bases, read in frame from base 1. Cut back by 10 bases and 4 bases, the V and J ends lie 16 bases apart. CDR1 and CDR2 were assigned from the germline V gene as MDHEN and SYDVKM. One collaborating source in Seattle enrolled patients while the patients were actively infected and followed the patients over time throughout the course of disease. The collaborating institutions used their own protocols to collect whole blood in K2EDTA tubes. For TCRbeta analysis, collaborator samples were shipped as frozen whole blood, as isolated PBMCs, or as DNA extracted from either sample type. TCRbeta CDR3 regions were amplified from genomic DNA using the immunoSEQ Assay, a bias-controlled multiplex PCR. As for the original processing: Nucleated cell counts per sample were estimated from amplification of reference gene primers within the assay. To quantify the absolute abundance of each unique TCRbeta CDR3 rearrangement, sequence reads were collapsed and filtered. For each sample, productive Simpson clonality was calculated by taking the square root of Simpson's diversity index across productive rearrangements. This immuneACCESS table, as held by TCRdb, lists in-frame sequences with V and J called but not all clones. Of the missing ones, under half trace to an unresolved V gene in checked studies; the others have no known cause. V and J calls and clone size come straight from that table; D and trimming were deduced from the DNA. The sample includes fewer than 300,000 clones, with about 85% observed a single time. The ten largest clones capture 0.75% to 0.95% of the sample.

About this clone: No antigen is known for it. Base qualities are not provided; no much larger clone lies one nucleotide away.

This chain joins TRBV28 to TRBJ1-4, with TRBD1 as a weak D call on 6 bases. The sequence was obtained from a human donor with COVID-19, enrolled during active disease. The donor label of this sample is uncertain. Material: peripheral blood. The base sequence is TGTGCCACCACTCGGGGGGCCAATAATGAAAAACTGTTTTTT. Protein translation: CATTRGANNEKLFF.